A selection of T cell receptor beta chains follows, all from one sample in a study of control samples from healthy donors and cancer patients. Generated by immunoSEQ multiplex PCR, the TCRdb table keeps only in-frame clones and is missing some. The sample lists approximately 100,000 clones, roughly four fifths seen once, with 1.5% to 2.5% in the top ten. The sample was blood. The source of these receptors is a man aged 60 to 69 in good health. The CDR3 runs from the conserved cysteine through the conserved F or W. The order of the fields is D gene, clone size, V gene, J gene, CDR3 protein, CDR3 DNA. D genes are given only for firm matches. Some rows mark clone size as missing; the rest say once, few, many or name a class of expanded clone.

d_gene: TRBD1; abundance: once; v_gene: TRBV11-2; j_gene: TRBJ1-4; CDR3aa: CASSAGTGGPNEKLFF; CDR3nt: TGTGCCAGCAGCGCGGGAACAGGGGGGCCTAATGAAAAACTGTTTTTT
d_gene: NA; abundance: NA; v_gene: TRBV6-5; j_gene: TRBJ2-7; CDR3aa: CASSSTDEQYF; CDR3nt: TGTGCCAGCAGTAGCACCGACGAGCAGTACTTC
d_gene: TRBD1; abundance: NA; v_gene: TRBV10-3; j_gene: TRBJ1-2; CDR3aa: CAISPSSRGRGGYTF; CDR3nt: TGTGCCATCAGTCCGTCAAGCAGGGGGCGCGGCGGCTACACCTTC
d_gene: NA; abundance: NA; v_gene: TRBV19; j_gene: TRBJ2-3; CDR3aa: CASSRQATDTQYF; CDR3nt: TGTGCCAGTAGTAGACAGGCCACAGATACGCAGTATTTT
d_gene: NA; abundance: NA; v_gene: TRBV29-1; j_gene: TRBJ2-2; CDR3aa: CSVRVDTGELFF; CDR3nt: TGCAGCGTTCGAGTGGACACCGGGGAGCTGTTTTTT
d_gene: NA; abundance: NA; v_gene: TRBV30; j_gene: TRBJ1-2; CDR3aa: CAWSAGGPSGYGYTF; CDR3nt: TGTGCCTGGAGCGCGGGTGGGCCCTCAGGCTATGGCTACACCTTC
d_gene: NA; abundance: NA; v_gene: TRBV6-6; j_gene: TRBJ2-3; CDR3aa: CASVQGSRLGTDTQYF; CDR3nt: TGTGCCAGCGTTCAGGGGAGTCGACTAGGCACAGATACGCAGTATTTT
d_gene: NA; abundance: NA; v_gene: TRBV2; j_gene: TRBJ1-5; CDR3aa: CASSEQGSYQPQHF; CDR3nt: TGTGCCAGCAGTGAACAGGGTAGTTATCAGCCCCAGCATTTT
d_gene: TRBD1; abundance: NA; v_gene: TRBV11-1; j_gene: TRBJ1-1; CDR3aa: CASSRDSKPNTEAFF; CDR3nt: TGTGCCAGCAGCCGGGACAGCAAACCGAACACTGAAGCTTTCTTT
d_gene: TRBD2; abundance: once; v_gene: TRBV6-5; j_gene: TRBJ2-1; CDR3aa: CASSYSLAGGAGEQFF; CDR3nt: TGTGCCAGCAGTTACTCCTTAGCGGGGGGGGCCGGTGAGCAGTTCTTC
d_gene: NA; abundance: NA; v_gene: TRBV6-1; j_gene: TRBJ1-5; CDR3aa: CASSEQGRPQHF; CDR3nt: TGTGCCAGCAGTGAACAGGGTCGGCCCCAGCATTTT
d_gene: NA; abundance: NA; v_gene: TRBV7-2; j_gene: TRBJ1-4; CDR3aa: CASSLSRGGEKLFF; CDR3nt: TGTGCCAGCAGCTTAAGCAGGGGTGGAGAAAAACTGTTTTTT
d_gene: NA; abundance: NA; v_gene: TRBV28; j_gene: TRBJ1-4; CDR3aa: CASSPPGITNEKLFF; CDR3nt: TGTGCCAGCAGCCCCCCCGGGATAACTAATGAAAAACTGTTTTTT
d_gene: TRBD2; abundance: NA; v_gene: TRBV7-9; j_gene: TRBJ2-5; CDR3aa: CASSFNPSGVSETQYF; CDR3nt: TGTGCCAGCAGCTTTAATCCTAGCGGGGTTTCGGAGACCCAGTACTTC
d_gene: NA; abundance: NA; v_gene: TRBV11-2; j_gene: TRBJ1-4; CDR3aa: CASSLDFFRGDEKLFF; CDR3nt: TGTGCCAGCAGCTTAGATTTCTTCAGGGGAGATGAAAAACTGTTTTTT
d_gene: TRBD1; abundance: once; v_gene: TRBV6-5; j_gene: TRBJ2-7; CDR3aa: CASSYSLEQGVQYF; CDR3nt: TGTGCCAGCAGTTACTCACTCGAACAGGGGGTGCAGTACTTC
d_gene: NA; abundance: NA; v_gene: TRBV28; j_gene: TRBJ2-1; CDR3aa: CASSPRQNPYNEQFF; CDR3nt: TGTGCCAGCAGTCCTCGACAGAACCCTTACAATGAGCAGTTCTTC
d_gene: TRBD1; abundance: NA; v_gene: TRBV11-1; j_gene: TRBJ1-6; CDR3aa: CASSSDRVAYNSPLHF; CDR3nt: TGTGCCAGCAGCTCCGACAGGGTCGCCTATAATTCACCCCTCCACTTT
d_gene: TRBD2; abundance: NA; v_gene: TRBV28; j_gene: TRBJ2-3; CDR3aa: CASSRTSGKTDTQYF; CDR3nt: TGTGCCAGCAGCCGGACTAGCGGGAAGACAGATACGCAGTATTTT
d_gene: NA; abundance: once; v_gene: TRBV7-9; j_gene: TRBJ1-2; CDR3aa: CASPLKDSYGYTF; CDR3nt: TGTGCCAGCCCACTTAAGGACAGCTATGGCTACACCTTC
d_gene: TRBD2; abundance: NA; v_gene: TRBV30; j_gene: TRBJ2-3; CDR3aa: CAWEGREFSTDTQYF; CDR3nt: TGTGCCTGGGAGGGGCGGGAGTTCAGCACAGATACGCAGTATTTT
d_gene: NA; abundance: NA; v_gene: TRBV6-5; j_gene: TRBJ1-2; CDR3aa: CASSPGPNYGYTF; CDR3nt: TGTGCCAGCAGTCCCGGGCCAAACTATGGCTACACCTTC
d_gene: NA; abundance: NA; v_gene: TRBV6-2/TRBV6-3; j_gene: TRBJ2-3; CDR3aa: CASSYSRRPQGGVASDTQYF; CDR3nt: TGTGCCAGCAGTTACTCGAGGCGTCCTCAGGGGGGAGTTGCGTCAGATACGCAGTATTTT
d_gene: NA; abundance: NA; v_gene: TRBV18; j_gene: TRBJ1-6; CDR3aa: CASSQQGSYNSPLHF; CDR3nt: TGTGCCAGCTCACAGCAGGGCTCCTATAATTCACCCCTCCACTTT
d_gene: NA; abundance: NA; v_gene: TRBV19; j_gene: TRBJ1-2; CDR3aa: CASSLPTNFNYGYTF; CDR3nt: TGTGCCAGTAGTCTTCCAACAAACTTTAACTATGGCTACACCTTC
d_gene: TRBD1; abundance: NA; v_gene: TRBV28; j_gene: TRBJ1-5; CDR3aa: CASRQGLEQPQHF; CDR3nt: TGTGCCAGCCGACAGGGCCTGGAGCAGCCCCAGCATTTT
d_gene: TRBD1; abundance: NA; v_gene: TRBV24-1; j_gene: TRBJ2-5; CDR3aa: CATSAQTGQGQETQYF; CDR3nt: TGTGCCACCAGTGCCCAAACGGGACAGGGGCAAGAGACCCAGTACTTC
d_gene: TRBD2; abundance: NA; v_gene: TRBV11-1; j_gene: TRBJ2-7; CDR3aa: CASSLVLADREQYF; CDR3nt: TGTGCCAGCAGCTTAGTCCTAGCGGATCGGGAGCAGTACTTC
d_gene: TRBD2; abundance: NA; v_gene: TRBV5-1; j_gene: TRBJ2-5; CDR3aa: CASRLGSGGSTGETQYF; CDR3nt: TGCGCCAGCAGGTTGGGGAGCGGGGGCTCAACGGGGGAGACCCAGTACTTC
d_gene: NA; abundance: NA; v_gene: TRBV5-8; j_gene: TRBJ2-1; CDR3aa: CASSFFLVRNSYNEQFF; CDR3nt: TGTGCCAGCAGCTTTTTTCTAGTCCGTAACTCCTACAATGAGCAGTTCTTC
d_gene: NA; abundance: few; v_gene: TRBV7-9; j_gene: TRBJ2-1; CDR3aa: CASSLGATPSYNEQFF; CDR3nt: TGTGCCAGCAGCTTAGGAGCAACACCCTCCTACAATGAGCAGTTCTTC